The subject of this entry is one T cell receptor beta chain. In the source study's methods: Reference gene primer amplification in the assay estimated nucleated cell counts. The table came from immunoSEQ multiplex PCR; TCRdb's copy has only in-frame clones and leaves some out. The V and J calls and the clone size are those of that table, but D and trimming were determined from the DNA. The table shows about 120,000 clones, with 88% occurring only once. The sample comes from a study of blood T cell repertoires in COVID-19. As for the study in general: Sites across the United States, Italy and Spain contributed samples from acute and convalescent COVID-19. PBMCs, B-cell-depleted T cells, or T cells were the source of the cDNA or gDNA that made up the material.

This CDR3 comprises 13 residues. From germline, CDR1 is SGHTS and CDR2 YDEGEE. V was clipped by 2 bases and J by 4 bases, with 7 bases between them. The sample consisted of peripheral blood. This chain uses TRBV5-8 with TRBJ2-1; a weak D match, TRBD2 (5 bases). The clonotype comes from a woman aged 45-60 years with active or convalescent COVID-19. The CDR3 sequence: CASSFPGYNEQFF. DNA of the CDR3: TGTGCCAGCAGCTTTCCGGGGTACAATGAGCAGTTCTTC.